The 31 T cell receptor beta chains given below trace back to one sample, sequenced in a study of blood T cell repertoires in COVID-19. Sequencing used immunoSEQ multiplex PCR; TCRdb keeps in-frame clones, though not all of them. The data show 310,000 or so clones, about 90% seen once. Sequencing input: peripheral blood. These receptors all come from a woman in her twenties or thirties who had recovered from COVID-19.

This clone was seen repeatedly, ten times or more. The V gene is TRBV5-1, the J gene TRBJ2-7; perhaps TRBD1 as D (5 bases). The CDR3 has 13 amino acids. Germline lookup yields CDR1 SGHRS and CDR2 YFSETQ. Trimming left V 3 bases short and J 3 bases short, with 10 bases between. The CDR3 sequence: CASSYDRSYEQYF. The CDR3 DNA sequence: TGCGCCAGCAGCTACGACAGAAGCTACGAGCAGTACTTC.

The CDR3 reads CASSFRDKNSPLHF. CDR3 DNA: TGTGCCAGCAGCTTCCGGGACAAAAACTCACCCCTCCACTTT. V is TRBV11-1 and J is TRBJ1-6; possibly TRBD1 for D (6 bases). This CDR3 spans 14 amino acids. Germline-derived CDR1 and CDR2 are SGHAT and FQDESV (reference sequence). Trimming cost V 3 bases and J 10 bases, with 13 bases left between them.

V is TRBV6-2 or TRBV6-3 and J is TRBJ1-1, with a tentative D call TRBD1 (5 bases). There are 12 residues in the CDR3. Germline values: CDR1 MNHEY, CDR2 SVGEGT. V was cut by 6 bases and J by 6 bases, with 11 bases left in between. This chain's CDR3 is CASSRGHSEAFF. The CDR3 region has the DNA TGTGCCAGCAGCCGCGGACACTCTGAAGCTTTCTTT.

The chain carries TRBV9 and TRBJ2-7; weak D call: TRBD2 (7 bases). The germline V gene has CDR1 SGDLS and CDR2 YYNGEE. The CDR3 covers 15 residues. Trimming left V 3 bases short and J 0 bases short, with 13 bases between. CDR3 sequence reads: CASSEGEGPSYEQYF. In DNA, the CDR3 is TGTGCCAGCAGCGAGGGGGAGGGCCCCTCCTACGAGCAGTACTTC.

V is TRBV6-1 and J is TRBJ1-4, with 7 bases aligning to TRBD1. The CDR3 is 14 residues long. CDR1 is MNHNS, CDR2 SASEGT, per germline. Unmatched junction bases numbered 5, after V lost 2 bases and J lost 8 bases. The CDR3 DNA follows: TGTGCCAGCAGTGAACAAGGGGGCCCAGAAAAACTGTTTTTT. Encoded protein: CASSEQGGPEKLFF.

The rearrangement joins TRBV10-3 to TRBJ2-1; D not certain. V was clipped by 4 bases and J by 8 bases, with 15 bases between them. The CDR3 is made up of 14 amino acids. The germline V gene encodes CDR1 ENHRY and CDR2 SYGVKD. DNA for the CDR3: TGTGCCATCAGTGCCCCTATCCAAGAGGATGAGCAGTTCTTC. It yields the protein CAISAPIQEDEQFF.

This chain connects TRBV19 to TRBJ2-7, with 10 nucleotides matching TRBD1. J was trimmed by 2 bases and V by 5 bases; bases with no gene match: 6. Germline assignment: CDR1 LNHDA and CDR2 SQIVND (reference sequence). The CDR3 has 15 residues. The CDR3 reads CASSYGTGATYEQYF. The CDR3 DNA reads TGTGCCAGTAGTTACGGGACAGGGGCTACCTACGAGCAGTACTTC.

The chain couples TRBV5-1 to TRBJ2-7; 7 positions agree with TRBD1. With V trimmed by 2 bases and J by 2 bases, 7 bases remained unmatched. Germline CDR1 and CDR2: SGHRS and YFSETQ. This CDR3 has 15 amino acids. The CDR3 spells CASSLGDSNTYEQYF. In nucleotides, the CDR3 is TGCGCCAGCAGCTTAGGGGACAGCAATACCTACGAGCAGTACTTC.

V is TRBV19 and J is TRBJ2-1; TRBD2 aligns across 10 bases. V was clipped by 5 bases and J by 15 bases; unmatched bases: 16. Per germline, CDR1 LNHDA and CDR2 SQIVND (reference sequence). This CDR3 has 15 residues. Here the CDR3 DNA reads TGTGCCAGTAGTTCTCGAGCGGGGGGGCATACACGGCTGTTCTTC. Its protein is CASSSRAGGHTRLFF.

This clone occurred a few times. CDR3 protein: CASSGRRRGNTIYF. The DNA of the CDR3 is TGTGCCAGCAGCGGACGGAGGAGGGGAAACACCATATATTTT. The chain combines TRBV7-9 with TRBJ1-3; D uncertain. Per germline, CDR1 SEHNR and CDR2 FQNEAQ (reference sequence). There are 14 residues in the CDR3. V was cut by 5 bases and J by 4 bases, with 12 bases left in between. Full variable domain (rest looked up from reference TRBV7-9 and TRBJ1-3): DTGVSQNPRHKITKRGQNVTFRCDPISEHNRLYWYRQTLGQGPEFLTYFQNEAQLEKSRLLSDRFSAERPKGSFSTLEIQRTEQGDSAMYLCASSGRRRGNTIYFGEGSWLTVV.

The rearrangement joins TRBV11-2 to TRBJ2-3; D not resolved. Germline-derived CDR1 and CDR2 are SGHAT and FQNNGV. This CDR3 has 12 amino acids. Trimming cost V 5 bases and J 2 bases, with 5 bases left between them. CDR3 loop: CASSPSTDTQYF. The CDR3 nucleotides are TGTGCCAGCAGCCCCTCCACAGATACGCAGTATTTT.

This clone was observed a handful of times. This chain uses TRBV11-2 with TRBJ2-7; 11 bases fit TRBD2. V shed 5 bases, J shed 6 bases, and the junction held 9 bases outside the gene matches. This CDR3 region has 15 residues. Germline lookup yields CDR1 SGHAT and CDR2 FQNNGV. CDR3 residues: CASSGSSGRVGEQYF. CDR3 DNA sequence: TGTGCCAGCAGCGGGAGTAGCGGGAGGGTAGGCGAGCAGTACTTC.

V is TRBV5-4 and J is TRBJ1-3, with D possibly TRBD1 on 6 matching bases. The CDR3 totals 17 residues. V was shortened by 0 bases and J by 2 bases, with 15 bases between the two germline ends. Per the germline V gene, CDR1 is SGHNT and CDR2 is YYREEE (reference sequence). The DNA for the CDR3 is TGTGCCAGCAGCTTGGCATTAGGGGGGGGTACTGGAAACACCATATATTTT. This sequence encodes CASSLALGGGTGNTIYF.

This rearrangement joins TRBV9 to TRBJ2-1, with 8 positions matching TRBD2. CDR3 size: 14 residues. Germline V CDR1 and CDR2: SGDLS, YYNGEE. The V gene end was trimmed by 4 bases and the J gene end by 7 bases; junction bases not matched to a gene: 7. Written as DNA, the CDR3 is TGTGCCAGCAGCTGGAGCGGGAGTGATAATGAGCAGTTCTTC. This translates into CASSWSGSDNEQFF.

V gene TRBV30 combines with J gene TRBJ2-7; 11 bases align to TRBD1. Trimming at V came to 3 bases and at J to 5 bases, leaving 3 bases not matched to a gene. The CDR3 is 13 residues long. Germline lookup yields CDR1 GTSNPN and CDR2 SVGIG (reference sequence). The CDR3 DNA reads TGTGCCTGGAGCCGGGACAGGGGGAACGAGCAGTACTTC. This translates into CAWSRDRGNEQYF. Full variable domain (rest looked up from reference TRBV30 and TRBJ2-7): SQTIHQWPATLVQPVGSPLSLECTVEGTSNPNLYWYRQAAGRGLQLLFYSVGIGQISSEVPQNLSASRPQDRQFILSSKKLLLSDSGFYLCAWSRDRGNEQYFGPGTRLTVT.

The chain couples TRBV13 to TRBJ2-7, with D uncertain. Germline V CDR1 and CDR2: PRHDT, FYEKMQ (reference sequence). The CDR3 runs to 13 residues. V was cut by 3 bases and J by 11 bases, with 17 bases left in between. This CDR3 reads CASSFRGVPGEYF. CDR3 nucleotides: TGTGCCAGCAGCTTCCGCGGCGTGCCCGGTGAGTACTTC.

The chain's CDR3 is CASSLGQIYGYTF. The CDR3 nucleotides are TGTGCCAGCAGCTTAGGGCAGATTTATGGCTACACCTTC. V gene TRBV7-8 combines with J gene TRBJ1-2; D ambiguous. The CDR3 has 13 amino acids. The V gene's germline CDR1 is SGHVS and CDR2 FQNEAQ. Between the trimmed V and J ends, which lost 1 base and 5 bases, there was a span of 8 bases.

This clone was seen once. V usage is TRBV6-6 and J usage is TRBJ2-6; 7 bases map to TRBD1. Germline values: CDR1 MNHNY, CDR2 SVGAGI (reference sequence). This CDR3 region has 18 residues. V shed 6 bases, J shed 0 bases, and the junction held 11 bases outside the gene matches. The CDR3 protein is CASSRQGPKFSGANVLTF. The CDR3, as DNA: TGTGCCAGCAGCCGACAGGGCCCAAAATTCTCTGGGGCCAACGTCCTGACTTTC.

This clone was seen only once. J is TRBJ2-6 and V is TRBV7-9; the D is unclear. The CDR3 length is 17 residues. Trimming took off 5 bases at V and 1 base at J, with 15 bases between the two ends. Per germline, CDR1 SEHNR and CDR2 FQNEAQ (reference sequence). The CDR3 DNA sequence: TGTGCCAGCAGCCCATTTGATCGCAGTTCTGGGGCCAACGTCCTGACTTTC. Protein product: CASSPFDRSSGANVLTF.

The rearrangement links TRBV15 to TRBJ2-2; D remains ambiguous. This CDR3 has 16 residues. Between the trimmed V and J ends, which lost 3 bases and 2 bases, there was a span of 13 bases. CDR1 is LNHNV and CDR2 is YYDKDF in the germline V gene (reference sequence). CDR3 sequence (DNA): TGTGCCACCAGCAGGACTCGGCTAATTAACACCGGGGAGCTGTTTTTT. It yields the protein CATSRTRLINTGELFF.

The V call is TRBV29-1, the J call TRBJ2-7; 8 positions match TRBD1. From germline, CDR1 is SQVTM and CDR2 ANQGSEA. With V trimmed by 7 bases and J by 2 bases, 7 bases remained unmatched. The CDR3 totals 13 residues. This CDR3 reads CSAVGDRTYEQYF. In nucleotides, the CDR3 is TGCAGCGCCGTAGGGGACAGGACCTACGAGCAGTACTTC.

CDR3 DNA: TGTGCCAGCAGTTACTCTCGTCAGCCCCAGCATTTT. Translating gives CASSYSRQPQHF. This chain connects TRBV6-6 to TRBJ1-5; D gene ambiguous. Germline V gives CDR1 MNHNY, CDR2 SVGAGI (reference sequence). The length of the CDR3 is 12 residues. V shed 0 bases and J shed 6 bases, with 3 bases lying between them.

CDR3 nucleotide sequence: TGTGCCAGCAGGCCAGGACAGGGGGCTTCTAAGGCTTTCTTT. This codes for CASRPGQGASKAFF. The chain carries TRBV6-5 and TRBJ1-1, with TRBD1 matching over 11 bases. This CDR3 comprises 14 residues. Germline V CDR1 and CDR2: MNHEY, SVGAGI. Germline trimming cut 6 bases from V and 11 bases from J; bases unmatched to any gene: 11.

This clone has more than one count but fewer than ten. The genes are TRBV7-7 and TRBJ1-4; no firm D call. Germline values: CDR1 SSHAT, CDR2 FNYEAQ (reference sequence). This CDR3 has 13 residues. The CDR3 spells CASSSSPNEKLFF. DNA for the CDR3: TGTGCTAGCTCGTCCTCCCCTAATGAAAAACTGTTTTTT.

The V and J genes are TRBV6-6 and TRBJ2-4; D perhaps matches TRBD2 (5 bases). This CDR3 spans 12 amino acids. Per germline, CDR1 MNHNY and CDR2 SVGAGI (reference sequence). V was shortened by 6 bases and J by 5 bases, with 8 bases between the two germline ends. This CDR3 reads CASSRSENIQYF. In nucleotides, the CDR3 is TGTGCCAGCAGCCGTAGCGAAAACATTCAGTACTTC.

This clone was observed a few times. J is TRBJ2-2 and V is TRBV7-3; the D gene is possibly TRBD2 (7 bases). The CDR3 consists of 15 residues. Germline CDR1 reads SGHTA; CDR2 reads FQGTGA. The V end was cut by 6 bases, the J end by 5 bases, with 16 bases between. CDR3 bases: TGTGCCAGCAGTCGGGGGCCGCGGGAGACCGGGGAGCTGTTTTTT. It translates to CASSRGPRETGELFF.

This clone was seen just once. This chain uses TRBV28 with TRBJ1-5; 10 nucleotides agree with TRBD1. This CDR3 region has 14 residues. Germline CDR1 reads MDHEN; CDR2 reads SYDVKM. After removal of 6 bases from V and 4 bases from J, the junction contained 3 bases not matched to a gene. The CDR3: CASRTGQGNQPQHF. In DNA form, the CDR3 reads TGTGCCAGCAGAACGGGACAGGGGAATCAGCCCCAGCATTTT.

The J gene is TRBJ1-4, the V gene TRBV6-1; D might be TRBD1 (6 bases). Looked up from germline, CDR1 is MNHNS and CDR2 is SASEGT. The V gene lost 4 bases and the J gene lost 2 bases, with 14 bases spanning the gap. CDR3 length: 16 amino acids. The CDR3: CASSAVNRATNEKLFF. The CDR3 nucleotides are TGTGCCAGCAGTGCTGTTAACAGGGCCACTAATGAAAAACTGTTTTTT.

The chain recombines TRBV6-2 or TRBV6-3 with TRBJ1-2; D call uncertain. Germline CDR1 MNHEY, CDR2 SVGEGT. Trimming pared 5 bases from V and 8 bases from J, leaving 9 bases between. The CDR3 is made up of 11 amino acids. CDR3 amino acids: CASSLLGGYTF. For the CDR3, the DNA is TGTGCCAGCAGTCTCCTCGGGGGCTACACCTTC.

The rearrangement joins TRBV25-1 to TRBJ1-5; D perhaps matches TRBD1 (5 bases). Germline V gives CDR1 MGHDK, CDR2 SYGVNS. Trimming took off 2 bases at V and 5 bases at J, with 10 bases between the two ends. The CDR3 extends over 14 amino acids. The CDR3 is CASSEASGYQPQHF. CDR3 nucleotide sequence: TGTGCCAGCAGTGAAGCCTCAGGGTATCAGCCCCAGCATTTT.

This clone was detected only once. V gene TRBV15 combines with J gene TRBJ2-7; 10 nucleotides line up with TRBD1. The junction had 11 bases not matched to a gene; V was cut back by 5 bases and J by 7 bases. This CDR3 contains 15 residues. Germline V gives CDR1 LNHNV, CDR2 YYDKDF (reference sequence). CDR3 in amino acids: CATSAAGTGAREQYF. CDR3 DNA sequence: TGTGCCACCAGCGCGGCCGGGACAGGGGCGAGGGAGCAGTACTTC.